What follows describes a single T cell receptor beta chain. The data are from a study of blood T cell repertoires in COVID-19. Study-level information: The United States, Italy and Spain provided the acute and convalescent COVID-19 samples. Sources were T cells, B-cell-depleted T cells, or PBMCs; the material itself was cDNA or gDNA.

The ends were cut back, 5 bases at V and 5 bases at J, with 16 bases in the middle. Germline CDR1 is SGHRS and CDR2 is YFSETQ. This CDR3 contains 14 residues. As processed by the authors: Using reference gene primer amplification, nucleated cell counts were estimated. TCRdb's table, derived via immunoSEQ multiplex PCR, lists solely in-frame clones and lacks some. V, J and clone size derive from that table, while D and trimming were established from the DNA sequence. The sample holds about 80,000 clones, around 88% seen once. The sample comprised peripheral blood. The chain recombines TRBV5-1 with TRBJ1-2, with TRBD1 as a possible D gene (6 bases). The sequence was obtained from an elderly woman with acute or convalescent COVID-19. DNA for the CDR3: TGCGCCAGCAGTCTTGCAGGGGTGGAGTATGGCTACACCTTC. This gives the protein CASSLAGVEYGYTF.